This T cell receptor beta chain appears in the sequencing data of a study of cytomegalovirus exposure and HLA in healthy donors. Study findings and constraints: There were some V segments, including TRBV6-2 and TRBV6-3, excluded as indistinguishable. Researchers reported in a later analysis that a missense DCLRE1C variant was tied to TCR beta V- and J-gene trimming. The study listed some 160 cytomegalovirus-associated TCR beta chains.

The germline V gene encodes CDR1 SEHNR and CDR2 FQNEAQ (reference sequence). The CDR3 has 14 residues. The junction had 0 bases not matched to a gene; V was cut back by 1 base and J by 1 base. The PCR was carried out with 60 Vbeta primers and 13 Jbeta primers. The data were produced by immunoSEQ multiplex PCR, yet TCRdb's version contains in-frame clones alone and is incomplete. The table has more than 95,000 clones, 76% seen once. This clone was observed a handful of times. As yet, its antigen is unknown. Sequencing used PBMCs. This TCR was sampled from a man in his fifties or sixties in good health and CMV-seronegative. The chain uses TRBV7-9 and TRBJ1-1; 7 bases match TRBD1. The CDR3 bases are TGTGCCAGCAGCTTAGGACAGGGGAACACTGAAGCTTTCTTT. Its translation: CASSLGQGNTEAFF. Supplemented by reference TRBV7-9 and TRBJ1-1, the full variable domain reads DTGVSQNPRHKITKRGQNVTFRCDPISEHNRLYWYRQTLGQGPEFLTYFQNEAQLEKSRLLSDRFSAERPKGSFSTLEIQRTEQGDSAMYLCASSLGQGNTEAFFGQGTRLTVV.